Below are 28 T cell receptor beta chains sequenced from a single sample in a study of cytomegalovirus exposure and HLA in healthy donors. The PCR was carried out with 60 Vbeta primers and 13 Jbeta primers. Clones were sequenced by immunoSEQ multiplex PCR, and TCRdb holds only the in-frame ones, with some missing. The table has some 90,000 clones, about three quarters seen once. The sequenced sample consisted of PBMCs. The receptors derive from a man aged 30 to 45 in good health and CMV-seropositive.

The gene calls are TRBV6-5 and TRBJ2-1; D is uncertain. Trimming took 6 bases from V and 5 from J, leaving 17 bases between them. Germline-derived CDR1 and CDR2 are MNHEY and SVGAGI. The CDR3 covers 15 residues. CDR3 in amino acids: CASSQAPQNHNEQFF. The CDR3 DNA reads as TGTGCCAGCAGCCAGGCCCCACAAAACCACAATGAGCAGTTCTTC.

A few counts support this clone. The rearrangement uses TRBV7-2 and TRBJ2-7; the D gene is possibly TRBD2 (7 bases). From germline, CDR1 is SGHTA and CDR2 FQGNSA. The CDR3 is 14 amino acids. V lost 0 bases to trimming and J lost 6 bases, with 12 bases between them. Here the CDR3 DNA reads TGTGCCAGCAGCTTAGCGGGGGGGCTATCCGAGCAGTACGTC. It is translated as CASSLAGGLSEQYV.

The V and J genes are TRBV2 and TRBJ1-1; D unclear. V lost 2 bases to trimming and J lost 2 bases, with 9 bases between them. The CDR3 contains 14 residues. CDR1 is SNHLY and CDR2 is FYNNEI in the germline V gene. The CDR3 DNA sequence: TGTGCCAGCAGTGAATTTGAGGCTAACACTGAAGCTTTCTTT. This encodes CASSEFEANTEAFF. Using reference TRBV2 and TRBJ1-1 for the parts outside the CDR3, the full variable domain is EPEVTQTPSHQVTQMGQEVILRCVPISNHLYFYWYRQILGQKVEFLVSFYNNEISEKSEIFDDQFSVERPDGSNFTLKIRSTKLEDSAMYFCASSEFEANTEAFFGQGTRLTVV.

The J gene is TRBJ2-4, the V gene TRBV4-2; 7 bases fit TRBD2. Unmatched junction bases numbered 4, after V lost 1 base and J lost 1 base. From germline, CDR1 is LGHNA and CDR2 YNFKEQ. There are 16 residues in the CDR3. This CDR3 reads CASSQVGGAAKNIQYF. In nucleotides, the CDR3 is TGTGCCAGCAGCCAAGTGGGAGGGGCGGCCAAAAACATTCAGTACTTC.

This chain connects TRBV27 to TRBJ2-3, with TRBD2 as a possible D gene (6 bases). V lost 4 bases, J lost 0 bases, and 17 bases lay in between. Germline V lookup: CDR1 MNHEY, CDR2 SMNVEV (reference sequence). This CDR3 contains 17 residues. CDR3 sequence (DNA): TGTGCCAGCAGTTACTTTGGGAGGCCAGCTAGCACAGATACGCAGTATTTT. This codes for CASSYFGRPASTDTQYF.

This sequence joins TRBV27 and TRBJ1-1; D perhaps matches TRBD1 (6 bases). Germline CDR1 MNHEY, CDR2 SMNVEV (reference sequence). V was clipped by 0 bases and J by 6 bases, with 35 bases between them. The CDR3 spans 22 residues. The CDR3 sequence is CASSLSWGHGSPDGLFHPEAFF. CDR3 nucleotide sequence: TGTGCCAGCAGTTTATCGTGGGGGCACGGTAGTCCGGACGGCCTCTTCCACCCTGAAGCTTTCTTT.

The genes are TRBV7-8 and TRBJ1-1; D unresolved. This CDR3 is 15 amino acids long. V gave up 0 bases and J gave up 0 bases, with 8 bases separating them. Germline assignment: CDR1 SGHVS and CDR2 FQNEAQ. CDR3 region: CASSLAGKLNTEAFF. CDR3 DNA sequence: TGTGCCAGCAGCTTAGCCGGGAAATTGAACACTGAAGCTTTCTTT.

Of note for this clone: In the same sample, other DNA sequences code for this CDR3. The V call is TRBV6-1, the J call TRBJ1-5, with 8 bases aligning to TRBD1. Unmatched junction bases numbered 5, after V lost 6 bases and J lost 7 bases. CDR3 size: 13 residues. Germline CDR1 reads MNHNS; CDR2 reads SASEGT. CDR3: CASRDRGGQPQHF. Written as DNA, the CDR3 is TGTGCCAGCAGAGACAGGGGTGGGCAGCCCCAGCATTTT.

V usage is TRBV6-6 and J usage is TRBJ2-2; TRBD1 aligns across 8 bases. With V trimmed by 5 bases and J by 5 bases, 4 bases remained unmatched. Germline V lookup: CDR1 MNHNY, CDR2 SVGAGI (reference sequence). This CDR3 contains 14 residues. CDR3 sequence reads: CASSKTGDTGELFF. DNA of the CDR3: TGTGCCAGCAGTAAGACAGGGGATACCGGGGAGCTGTTTTTT.

This chain uses TRBV10-1 with TRBJ1-2; D unresolved. Trimming cost V 8 bases and J 2 bases, with 12 bases left between them. The CDR3 covers 13 residues. Germline assignment: CDR1 WNHNN and CDR2 SYGVQD (reference sequence). The CDR3 sequence: CASVAPINYGYTF. The DNA for the CDR3 is TGCGCCAGCGTGGCCCCGATAAACTATGGCTACACCTTC.

V is TRBV15 and J is TRBJ1-3; D unclear. The CDR3 spans 16 residues. V was clipped by 0 bases and J by 4 bases, with 13 bases between them. The germline CDR1 and CDR2 sequences are LNHNV and YYDKDF (reference sequence). CDR3 DNA sequence: TGTGCCACCAGCAGAGATCGTGAGGCCTTAGGAAACACCATATATTTT. Encoded protein: CATSRDREALGNTIYF.

The V gene is TRBV15, the J gene TRBJ1-6; 8 bases are a match to TRBD1. Germline-derived CDR1 and CDR2 are LNHNV and YYDKDF (reference sequence). The trim removed 4 bases at V and 7 bases at J, leaving 6 bases unmatched. The CDR3 consists of 15 residues. CDR3 sequence: CATSTSRGPNSPLHF. The CDR3 coding sequence is TGTGCCACCAGCACCAGCAGGGGGCCAAATTCACCCCTCCACTTT.

This clone has just one count. V gene TRBV5-4 combines with J gene TRBJ1-4; no definite D call. CDR3 length: 13 amino acids. From germline, CDR1 is SGHNT and CDR2 YYREEE (reference sequence). Deletions cut 2 bases from V and 11 bases from J, with 13 bases between. The CDR3 DNA is TGTGCCAGCAGCTTAGAGGGAGTGGGGAAACTGTTTTTT. Its protein is CASSLEGVGKLFF.

The rearrangement joins TRBV2 to TRBJ2-1; 9 bases align to TRBD2. The CDR3 runs 13 residues. After removal of 7 bases from V and 5 bases from J, the junction contained 3 bases not matched to a gene. Germline-derived CDR1 and CDR2 are SNHLY and FYNNEI. The CDR3: CASKRGANNEQFF. In nucleotides, the CDR3 is TGTGCCAGCAAGCGGGGGGCCAACAATGAGCAGTTCTTC.

The chain joins TRBV19 to TRBJ2-3; TRBD1 aligns across 10 bases. V lost 3 bases, J lost 6 bases, and 6 bases stayed unmatched. The germline V gene has CDR1 LNHDA and CDR2 SQIVND (reference sequence). The CDR3 totals 15 residues. The CDR3 reads CASSMSTGGSDTQYF. The CDR3 region has the DNA TGTGCCAGTAGTATGTCGACAGGGGGCTCGGATACGCAGTATTTT. Variable domain in full (rest from reference TRBV19 and TRBJ2-3): DGGITQSPKYLFRKEGQNVTLSCEQNLNHDAMYWYRQDPGQGLRLIYYSQIVNDFQKGDIAEGYSVSREKKESFPLTVTSAQKNPTAFYLCASSMSTGGSDTQYFGPGTRLTVL.

The chain recombines TRBV7-2 with TRBJ2-6, with 10 bases aligning to TRBD2. V lost 0 bases to trimming and J lost 0 bases; unmatched junction nucleotides: 5. The CDR3 has 19 residues. Germline CDR1 SGHTA, CDR2 FQGNSA. This chain's CDR3 is CASSLAPAGGSSGANVLTF. The CDR3 bases are TGTGCCAGCAGCTTAGCCCCAGCGGGGGGGAGCTCTGGGGCCAACGTCCTGACTTTC.

The CDR3 loop reads CASSPGTGGYGYTF. CDR3 sequence (DNA): TGCGCCAGCAGCCCCGGGACAGGGGGCTATGGCTACACCTTC. The V and J genes are TRBV4-3 and TRBJ1-2, with 11 bases identical to TRBD1. V lost 4 bases to trimming and J lost 4 bases; unmatched junction nucleotides: 2. The CDR3 has 14 residues. Germline V gives CDR1 LGHNA, CDR2 YSLEER.

V gene TRBV7-9 combines with J gene TRBJ2-1; 12 nucleotides line up with TRBD2. This CDR3 is built from 17 residues. Germline CDR1 is SEHNR and CDR2 is FQNEAQ (reference sequence). The V and J ends lost 5 bases and 7 bases, in that order; junction bases with no gene match: 12. The CDR3 loop reads CASSPRPLAGGRNEQFF. CDR3 nucleotide sequence: TGTGCCAGCAGCCCCCGCCCGCTAGCGGGAGGGCGGAATGAGCAGTTCTTC.

This clone was observed a handful of times. J is TRBJ2-2 and V is TRBV28, with TRBD1 as a possible D gene (6 bases). Trimming removed 5 bases from V and 4 bases from J, with 14 bases in between. Per the germline V gene, CDR1 is MDHEN and CDR2 is SYDVKM. The CDR3 loop spans 15 amino acids. The CDR3 reads CASSPRTASTGELFF. The CDR3 DNA sequence: TGTGCCAGCAGTCCTAGGACAGCGAGCACCGGGGAGCTGTTTTTT.

This clone was detected once. The chain uses TRBV7-9 and TRBJ2-3; 8 nucleotides agree with TRBD2. The V and J ends lost 4 bases and 3 bases, in that order; junction bases with no gene match: 6. The germline CDR1 and CDR2 sequences are SEHNR and FQNEAQ (reference sequence). The CDR3 length is 15 residues. CDR3 in DNA: TGTGCCAGCAGCTCATTAGCGGGATGGACAGATACGCAGTATTTT. It codes for CASSSLAGWTDTQYF.

The chain uses TRBV7-3 and TRBJ2-5, with 9 bases matching TRBD2. V shed 3 bases, J shed 5 bases, and the junction held 10 bases outside the gene matches. The germline V gene encodes CDR1 SGHTA and CDR2 FQGTGA. The CDR3 runs 16 residues. In nucleotides, the CDR3 is TGTGCCAGCAGCTTCCGTTCAGCGGGAGGCTGGGAGACCCAGTACTTC. As protein: CASSFRSAGGWETQYF. Based on the CDR3 plus reference TRBV7-3 and TRBJ2-5, the full variable domain is GAGVSQTPSNKVTEKGKYVELRCDPISGHTALYWYRQSLGQGPEFLIYFQGTGAADDSGLPNDRFFAVRPEGSVSTLKIQRTERGDSAVYLCASSFRSAGGWETQYFGPGTRLLVL.

The chain links TRBV5-1 to TRBJ1-5; possibly TRBD1 for D (5 bases). CDR3 size: 14 residues. Trimming left V 0 bases short and J 9 bases short, with 13 bases between. Looked up from germline, CDR1 is SGHRS and CDR2 is YFSETQ. CDR3 nucleotides: TGCGCCAGCAGCTTGGCCCAGGGAGGTACGCCCCAGCATTTT. Amino acids: CASSLAQGGTPQHF. The full variable domain, rest sourced from reference TRBV5-1 and TRBJ1-5, is KAGVTQTPRYLIKTRGQQVTLSCSPISGHRSVSWYQQTPGQGLQFLFEYFSETQRNKGNFPGRFSGRQFSNSRSEMNVSTLELGDSALYLCASSLAQGGTPQHFGDGTRLSIL.

The V and J genes are TRBV6-5 and TRBJ2-5; D ambiguous. The CDR3 has 15 amino acids. CDR1 and CDR2 from the germline V gene are MNHEY and SVGAGI. With 0 bases removed from V and 4 bases from J, the gap between germline ends came to 12 bases. For the CDR3, the DNA is TGTGCCAGCAGTTACTCGTCCGGCAGGCGAGAGACCCAGTACTTC. Translated: CASSYSSGRRETQYF.

The genes are TRBV5-4 and TRBJ1-2, with D unclear. The CDR3 covers 13 residues. Germline loops: CDR1 SGHNT, CDR2 YYREEE (reference sequence). Between the trimmed V and J ends, which lost 5 bases and 4 bases, there was a span of 12 bases. The CDR3: CASSFGLLYGYTF. The DNA of the CDR3 is TGTGCCAGCAGTTTTGGACTGCTCTATGGCTACACCTTC.

This clone was counted between two and nine times. The gene calls are TRBV19 and TRBJ1-2, with D maybe TRBD1 (6 bases). V was pared by 6 bases and J by 8 bases, with 22 bases between. The CDR3 is made up of 15 amino acids. Per germline, CDR1 LNHDA and CDR2 SQIVND (reference sequence). CDR3 coding DNA: TGTGCCAGTAGACCCCTCCAACACAGGGCGGAAGGCTACACCTTC. Its protein product is CASRPLQHRAEGYTF. The variable domain in full, with the rest retrieved from reference TRBV19 and TRBJ1-2, is DGGITQSPKYLFRKEGQNVTLSCEQNLNHDAMYWYRQDPGQGLRLIYYSQIVNDFQKGDIAEGYSVSREKKESFPLTVTSAQKNPTAFYLCASRPLQHRAEGYTFGSGTRLTVV.

In the case of this clone: Sequence at one end of the junction differs from germline and may be a read error. The chain carries TRBV7-9 and TRBJ2-7, with D possibly called TRBD1 or TRBD2 (5 bases each). Looked up from germline, CDR1 is SEHNR and CDR2 is FQNEAQ (reference sequence). The CDR3 loop spans 12 amino acids. The CDR3 nucleotides read TGTTCCAGCAGGGTAGGAGGTTACGAGCAGTACTTC. It codes for CSSRVGGYEQYF.

The chain joins TRBV27 to TRBJ1-1; TRBD1 aligns across 8 bases. Germline loops: CDR1 MNHEY, CDR2 SMNVEV (reference sequence). The V segment lost 4 bases and the J segment 3 bases; nucleotides outside the gene matches: 4. This CDR3 contains 14 residues. The CDR3 here is CASSWTGSDTEAFF. Here the CDR3 DNA reads TGTGCCAGCAGTTGGACAGGGTCCGACACTGAAGCTTTCTTT.

The chain employs TRBV4-1 and TRBJ1-3; TRBD1 might be the D (6 bases). Trimming cost V 7 bases and J 0 bases, with 10 bases left between them. Germline V gene sequence: CDR1 MGHRA, CDR2 YSYEKL. The CDR3 has 14 residues. As DNA, the CDR3 is TGCGCCAGCACCCGGACAGTCTCTGGAAACACCATATATTTT. Its protein is CASTRTVSGNTIYF.